The sequence of this T cell receptor (beta chain) was determined in a study of blood T cells in healthy people across ages. Study results and limitations: Changes seen in expanded clonotypes were possibly confounded by donor CMV status left unknown.

CDR1 MDHEN and CDR2 SYDVKM come from the germline V gene. The CDR3 runs to 14 residues. Notes on this clonotype: As yet, its antigen is unknown. An end of the junction does not agree with germline; a read error may underlie this.

With a J-beta primer mix and a sample-barcoded 5' primer, a second PCR ran about 7 to 12 cycles. One entry per CDR3 protein, called by TCRdb with MiXCR from the 5' RACE reads. Here the sample spans about 1.8 million distinct CDR3 sequences, 49% being singletons. The specimen was blood. The receptor was isolated from a middle-aged woman in good health. V usage is TRBV28 and J usage is TRBJ2-5; D gene uncertain. CDR3 sequence reads: CASSPLDRQEAQYF. Written as DNA, the CDR3 is TGTGCCAGCAGCCCCCTCGACCGGCAAGAGGCCCAGTACTTC.